This TCR beta chain was sequenced for a study of blood T cell repertoires in COVID-19. Overall study context: The study drew acute and convalescent COVID-19 samples from the United States, Italy and Spain.

Germline CDR1 is GTSNPN and CDR2 is SVGIG (reference sequence). V dropped 1 base and J dropped 1 base, with 13 bases sitting between them. CDR3 length: 15 amino acids. Clones were sequenced by immunoSEQ multiplex PCR, and TCRdb holds only the in-frame ones, with some missing. In the table there are a few hundred thousand clones, around 85% of which are singletons. Participants were placed into cohorts based on the clinical history they reported. Material: PBMCs or T cells enriched from blood (not recorded which). V usage is TRBV30 and J usage is TRBJ1-1; D might be TRBD1 (5 bases). This sequence originates from a man in his forties or fifties who had recovered from COVID-19. The CDR3 loop reads CAWSEGPGGNTEAFF. The CDR3 nucleotides read TGTGCCTGGAGTGAAGGACCGGGGGGGAACACTGAAGCTTTCTTT.